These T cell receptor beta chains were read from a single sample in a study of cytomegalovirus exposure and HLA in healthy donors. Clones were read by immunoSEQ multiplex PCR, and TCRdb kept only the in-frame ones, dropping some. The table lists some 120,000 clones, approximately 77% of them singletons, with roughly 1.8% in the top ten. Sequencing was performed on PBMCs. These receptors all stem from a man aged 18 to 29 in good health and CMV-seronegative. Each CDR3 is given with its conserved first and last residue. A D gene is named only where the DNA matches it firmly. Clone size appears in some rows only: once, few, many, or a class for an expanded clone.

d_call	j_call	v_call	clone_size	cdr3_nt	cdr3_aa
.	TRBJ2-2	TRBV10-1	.	TGCGCCAGCAGTGAACAGGTCCTAGGCACCGGGGAGCTGTTTTTT	CASSEQVLGTGELFF
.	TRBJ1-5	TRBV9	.	TGTGCCAGCAGCCCCGGGGGGATGGGGCCCCAGCATTTT	CASSPGGMGPQHF
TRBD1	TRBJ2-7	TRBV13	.	TGTGCCAGCAGCTTACAAGGACAGGGGAATCGTGAGCAGTACTTC	CASSLQGQGNREQYF
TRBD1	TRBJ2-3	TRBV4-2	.	TGTGCCAGCAGCCAAGATCAGGGACAGGGCACAGATACGCAGTATTTT	CASSQDQGQGTDTQYF
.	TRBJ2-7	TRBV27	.	TGTGCCAGCAGTTTGCACTCTTCAGGGTACGAGCAGTACTTC	CASSLHSSGYEQYF
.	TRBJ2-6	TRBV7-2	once	TGTGCCAGCAGCTACGGGGGTCGAGGAGGATTCTCTGGGGCCAACGTCCTGACTTTC	CASSYGGRGGFSGANVLTF
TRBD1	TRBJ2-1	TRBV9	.	TGTGCCAGCAGCGCGAGACAGGGGGGTAGCAATGAGCAGTTCTTC	CASSARQGGSNEQFF
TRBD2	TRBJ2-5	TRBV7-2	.	TGTGCCAGCAGCCCCCAACGGTTAGCGGGGGGGCCCCGGGAGACCCAGTACTTC	CASSPQRLAGGPRETQYF
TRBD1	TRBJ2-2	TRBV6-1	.	TGTGCCAGCAGTGAAAACCGGATACAGGGGTGGGAGAGGAACACCGGGGAGCTGTTTTTT	CASSENRIQGWERNTGELFF
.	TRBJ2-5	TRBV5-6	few	TGTGCCAGCAGCTTCCCGCGGAGTGGATTACAAGAGACCCAGTACTTC	CASSFPRSGLQETQYF
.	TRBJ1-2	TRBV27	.	TGTGCCAGCAGTTCGGGACGGGGGGACTATGGCTACACCTTC	CASSSGRGDYGYTF
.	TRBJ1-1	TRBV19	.	TGTGCCAGTACGGACAGAAACACTGAAGCTTTCTTT	CASTDRNTEAFF
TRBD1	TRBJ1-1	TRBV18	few	TGTGCCAGCTCACCACTCAGGGGGCCGGACACTGAAGCTTTCTTT	CASSPLRGPDTEAFF
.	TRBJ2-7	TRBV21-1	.	TGTGCCAAATGGGCAGGGGGCTACGAGCAGTACTTC	CAKWAGGYEQYF
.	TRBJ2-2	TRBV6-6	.	TGTGCCAGCAGTCTTTCCCCCTTGAGCGGGGAGCTGTTTTTT	CASSLSPLSGELFF
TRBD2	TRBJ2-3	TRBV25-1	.	TGTGCCAGCAGTGACTATAGCGGGGGGCGAGATACGCAGTATTTT	CASSDYSGGRDTQYF
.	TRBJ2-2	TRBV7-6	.	TGTGCCAGCAGCTTATTAACCGGGGAGCTGTTTTTT	CASSLLTGELFF
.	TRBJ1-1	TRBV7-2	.	TGTGCCAGCAGCTCCGTTGTGGGAGGGTACACTGAAGCTTTCTTT	CASSSVVGGYTEAFF
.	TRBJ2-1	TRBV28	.	TGTGCCAGCAGTCCCTACATCGGGAATGAGCAGTTCTTC	CASSPYIGNEQFF
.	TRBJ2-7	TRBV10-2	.	TGCGCCAGCCTTAGTACGGTAACCTACGAGCAGTACTTC	CASLSTVTYEQYF
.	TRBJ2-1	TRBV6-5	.	TGTGCCAGCAGTTACCAGGGTTCCTACAATGAGCAGTTCTTC	CASSYQGSYNEQFF
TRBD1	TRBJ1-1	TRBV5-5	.	TGTGCCAGCAGCTTGGGTGGGACAGGCAATTTGTCTGAAGCTTTCTTT	CASSLGGTGNLSEAFF
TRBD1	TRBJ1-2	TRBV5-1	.	TGCGCCAGCAGCTCGAGACAGGGGCTGGATGGCTACACCTTC	CASSSRQGLDGYTF
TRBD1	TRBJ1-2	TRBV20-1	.	TGCAGTGCGGGCAGGGGGGATGGCTACACCTTC	CSAGRGDGYTF
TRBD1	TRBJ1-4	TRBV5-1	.	TGCGCCAGCAGCTTGGGCAGGGGGGTTGGTGAAAAACTGTTTTTT	CASSLGRGVGEKLFF